This T cell receptor (beta chain) is from a study of blood T cell repertoires in COVID-19. Overall study: From the United States, Italy and Spain came samples of acute and convalescent COVID-19.

Cohorts were based on clinical histories the participants reported. Here immunoSEQ multiplex PCR was the method, and the copy in TCRdb shows in-frame clones only, minus some. The sample has approximately 290,000 clones; 90% are singletons. The germline CDR1 and CDR2 sequences are MNHEY and SMNVEV (reference sequence). CDR3 size: 15 residues. V shed 3 bases and J shed 8 bases, with 18 bases lying between them. This receptor was obtained from a woman aged 18-29 years with acute COVID-19. Sequenced input: PBMCs or T cells enriched from blood (not recorded which). The rearrangement links TRBV27 to TRBJ2-3; D ambiguous. CDR3 nucleotides: TGTGCCAGCAGTTTTCTCCCTATAAGCCCCCGTACGCAGTATTTT. Translating gives CASSFLPISPRTQYF.